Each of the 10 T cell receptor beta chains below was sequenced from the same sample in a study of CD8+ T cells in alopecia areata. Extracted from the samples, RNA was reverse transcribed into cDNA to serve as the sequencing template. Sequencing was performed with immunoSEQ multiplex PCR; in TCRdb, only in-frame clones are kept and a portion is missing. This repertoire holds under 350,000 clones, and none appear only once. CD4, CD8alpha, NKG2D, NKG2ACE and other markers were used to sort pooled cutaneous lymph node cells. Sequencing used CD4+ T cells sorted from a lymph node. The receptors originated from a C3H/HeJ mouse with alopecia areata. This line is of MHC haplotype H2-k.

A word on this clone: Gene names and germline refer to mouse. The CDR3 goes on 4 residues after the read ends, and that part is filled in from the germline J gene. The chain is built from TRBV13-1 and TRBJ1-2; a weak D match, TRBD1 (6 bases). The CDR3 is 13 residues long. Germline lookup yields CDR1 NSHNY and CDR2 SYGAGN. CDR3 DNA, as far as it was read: TGTGCCAGCAGTTCCCGCAGGGGCCCC. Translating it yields CASSSRRGP. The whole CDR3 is CASSSRRGPDYTF.

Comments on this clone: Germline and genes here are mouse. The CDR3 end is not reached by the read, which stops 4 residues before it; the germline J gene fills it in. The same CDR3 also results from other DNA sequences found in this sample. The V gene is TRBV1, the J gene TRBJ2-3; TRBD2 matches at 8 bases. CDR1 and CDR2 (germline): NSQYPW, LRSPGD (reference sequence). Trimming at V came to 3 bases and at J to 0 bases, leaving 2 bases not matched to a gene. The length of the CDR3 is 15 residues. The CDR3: CTCSAGLASAETLYF. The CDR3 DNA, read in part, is TGCACCTGCAGTGCGGGACTGGCTAGTGCAGAA.

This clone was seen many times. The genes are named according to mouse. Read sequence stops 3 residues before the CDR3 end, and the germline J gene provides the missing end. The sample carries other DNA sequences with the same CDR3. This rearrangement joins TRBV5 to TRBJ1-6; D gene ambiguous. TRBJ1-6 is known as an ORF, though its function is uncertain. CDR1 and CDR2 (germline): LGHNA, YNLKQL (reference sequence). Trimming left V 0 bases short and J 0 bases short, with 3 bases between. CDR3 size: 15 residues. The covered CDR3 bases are TGTGCCAGCAGCCAAGAGGGTTCCTATAATTCGCCC. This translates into CASSQEGSYNSP. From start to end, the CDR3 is CASSQEGSYNSPLYF.

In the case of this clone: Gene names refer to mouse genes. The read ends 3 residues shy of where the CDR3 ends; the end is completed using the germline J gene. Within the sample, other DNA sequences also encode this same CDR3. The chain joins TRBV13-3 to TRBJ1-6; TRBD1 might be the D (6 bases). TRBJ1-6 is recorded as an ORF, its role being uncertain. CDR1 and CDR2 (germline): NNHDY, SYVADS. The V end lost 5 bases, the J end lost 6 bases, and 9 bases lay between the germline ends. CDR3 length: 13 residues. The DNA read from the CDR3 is TGTGCCAGCAGACAGGGTGGTAATTCGCCC. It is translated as CASRQGGNSP. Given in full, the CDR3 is CASRQGGNSPLYF.

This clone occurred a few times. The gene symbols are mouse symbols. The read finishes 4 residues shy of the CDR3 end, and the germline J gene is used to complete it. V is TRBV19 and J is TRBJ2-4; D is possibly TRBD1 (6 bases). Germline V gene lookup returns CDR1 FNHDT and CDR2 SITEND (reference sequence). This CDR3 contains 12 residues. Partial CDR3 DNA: TGTGCCAGCAGTTGGACAGAAAAC. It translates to CASSWTEN. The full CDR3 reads CASSWTENTLYF.

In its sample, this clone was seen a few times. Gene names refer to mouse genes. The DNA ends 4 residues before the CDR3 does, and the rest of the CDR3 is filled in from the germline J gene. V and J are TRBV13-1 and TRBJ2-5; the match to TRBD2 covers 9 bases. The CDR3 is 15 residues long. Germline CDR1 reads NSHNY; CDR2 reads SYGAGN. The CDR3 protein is CASSAPGTGRDTQYF. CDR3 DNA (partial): TGTGCCAGCAGTGCTCCCGGGACTGGGAGAGAC.

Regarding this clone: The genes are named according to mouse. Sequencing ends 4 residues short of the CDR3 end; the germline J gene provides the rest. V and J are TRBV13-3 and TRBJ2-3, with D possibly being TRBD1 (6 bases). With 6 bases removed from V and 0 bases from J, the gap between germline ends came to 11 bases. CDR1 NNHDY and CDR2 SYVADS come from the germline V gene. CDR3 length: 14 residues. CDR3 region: CASKGTTSAETLYF. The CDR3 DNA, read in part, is TGTGCCAGCAAGGGGACAACTAGTGCAGAA.

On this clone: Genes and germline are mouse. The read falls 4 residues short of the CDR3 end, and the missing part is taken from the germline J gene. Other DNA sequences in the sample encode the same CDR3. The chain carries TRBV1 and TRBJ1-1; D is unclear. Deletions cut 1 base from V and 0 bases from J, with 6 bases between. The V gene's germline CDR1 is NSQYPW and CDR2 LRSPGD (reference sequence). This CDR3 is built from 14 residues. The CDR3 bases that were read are TGCACCTGCAGTGCAGCCAGTGCAAACACA. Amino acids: CTCSAASANT. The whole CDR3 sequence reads CTCSAASANTEVFF. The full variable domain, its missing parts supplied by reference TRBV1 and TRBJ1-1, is VTLLEQNPRWRLVPRGQAVNLRCILKNSQYPWMSWYQQDLQKQLQWLFTLRSPGDKEVKSLPGADYLATRVTDTELRLQVANMSQGRTLYCTCSAASANTEVFFGKGTRLTVV.

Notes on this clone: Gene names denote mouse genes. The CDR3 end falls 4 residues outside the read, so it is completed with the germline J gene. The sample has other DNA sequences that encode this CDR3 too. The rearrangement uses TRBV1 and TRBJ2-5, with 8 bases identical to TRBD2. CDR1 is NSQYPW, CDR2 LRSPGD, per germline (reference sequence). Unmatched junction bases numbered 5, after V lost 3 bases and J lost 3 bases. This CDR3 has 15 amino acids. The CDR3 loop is CTCSALTGVQDTQYF. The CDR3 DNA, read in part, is TGCACCTGCAGTGCCCTGACTGGGGTTCAAGAC.

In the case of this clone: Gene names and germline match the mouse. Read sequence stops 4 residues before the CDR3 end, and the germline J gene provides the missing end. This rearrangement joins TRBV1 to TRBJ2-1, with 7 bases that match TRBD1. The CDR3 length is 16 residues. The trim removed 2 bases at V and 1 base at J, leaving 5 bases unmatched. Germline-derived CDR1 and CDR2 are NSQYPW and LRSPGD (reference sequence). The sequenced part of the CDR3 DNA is TGCACCTGCAGTGCACAAAGACAGGGAAACTATGCT. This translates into CTCSAQRQGNYA. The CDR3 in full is CTCSAQRQGNYAEQFF.